These 18 T cell receptor beta chains were all obtained from the same sample, sequenced in a study of shared clonotypes between healthy human individuals. The table came from immunoSEQ multiplex PCR; TCRdb's copy has only in-frame clones and leaves some out. This sample has about 480,000 clones; 60% to 80% occur once, and the top ten carry roughly an eighth. Sequencing was done on a sample of PBMCs. These TCRs come from a woman aged 35 to 49 in good health. Some clones in this sample may be carry-over from other donors' samples.

The chain uses TRBV5-1 and TRBJ2-7; D uncertain. This CDR3 has 13 amino acids. V lost 2 bases and J 1 base, leaving 7 bases between the germline ends. Germline values: CDR1 SGHRS, CDR2 YFSETQ. CDR3 sequence reads: CASSFDQSYEQYF. The CDR3 nucleotides read TGCGCCAGCAGCTTCGACCAGTCCTACGAGCAGTACTTC.

V is TRBV2 and J is TRBJ1-1; D ambiguous. The CDR3 has 13 amino acids. CDR1 and CDR2 from the germline V gene are SNHLY and FYNNEI. Trimming removed 3 bases at V and 1 base at J, with 6 bases between. In nucleotides, the CDR3 is TGTGCCAGCAGTGACCCACAGAACACTGAAGCTTTCTTT. Its translation is CASSDPQNTEAFF. Combining the CDR3 with reference TRBV2 and TRBJ1-1 gives the whole variable domain EPEVTQTPSHQVTQMGQEVILRCVPISNHLYFYWYRQILGQKVEFLVSFYNNEISEKSEIFDDQFSVERPDGSNFTLKIRSTKLEDSAMYFCASSDPQNTEAFFGQGTRLTVV.

The rearrangement joins TRBV2 to TRBJ2-7; 8 bases match TRBD1. Germline lookup yields CDR1 SNHLY and CDR2 FYNNEI. J lost 6 bases, V lost 5 bases, and 0 bases had no gene match. This CDR3 is built from 11 residues. The CDR3 is CASSTGGEQYF. CDR3 bases: TGTGCCAGCAGTACAGGGGGCGAGCAGTACTTC. The whole variable domain, remainder taken from reference TRBV2 and TRBJ2-7, is EPEVTQTPSHQVTQMGQEVILRCVPISNHLYFYWYRQILGQKVEFLVSFYNNEISEKSEIFDDQFSVERPDGSNFTLKIRSTKLEDSAMYFCASSTGGEQYFGPGTRLTVT.

This chain uses TRBV4-1 with TRBJ1-1; TRBD1 matches at 7 bases. Germline CDR1 and CDR2: MGHRA and YSYEKL. With 4 bases clipped from V and 0 bases from J, the junction kept 8 bases outside the gene matches. The length of the CDR3 is 16 residues. CDR3 residues: CASSLTPGTVNTEAFF. The CDR3 bases are TGCGCCAGCAGCCTAACCCCCGGGACAGTGAACACTGAAGCTTTCTTT.

This clone showed up many times. V is TRBV10-3 and J is TRBJ2-3, with 7 positions matching TRBD1. Germline V gives CDR1 ENHRY, CDR2 SYGVKD. The J segment lost 2 bases and the V segment lost 7 bases, leaving 6 bases of the junction unmatched. This CDR3 spans 14 amino acids. The CDR3 is CAIKPGQNTDTQYF. As DNA, the CDR3 is TGTGCCATCAAGCCGGGACAGAACACAGATACGCAGTATTTT.

The genes are TRBV5-4 and TRBJ2-1; the D gene is possibly TRBD1 (6 bases). The CDR3 has 16 residues. With 5 bases removed from V and 4 bases from J, the gap between germline ends came to 19 bases. CDR1 SGHNT and CDR2 YYREEE come from the germline V gene (reference sequence). CDR3 bases: TGTGCCAGCAGTCCCCAGGCAGGGGACCTATACAATGAGCAGTTCTTC. Its protein is CASSPQAGDLYNEQFF.

The chain recombines TRBV28 with TRBJ2-1; 7 bases align to TRBD2. The V segment lost 5 bases and the J segment 2 bases; nucleotides outside the gene matches: 9. This CDR3 has 16 residues. The germline V gene has CDR1 MDHEN and CDR2 SYDVKM. The CDR3 spells CASSAQRDGAYNEQFF. In nucleotides, the CDR3 is TGTGCCAGCAGTGCTCAGCGGGATGGAGCCTACAATGAGCAGTTCTTC. The whole variable domain, filled in from reference TRBV28 and TRBJ2-1, reads DVKVTQSSRYLVKRTGEKVFLECVQDMDHENMFWYRQDPGLGLRLIYFSYDVKMKEKGDIPEGYSVSREKKERFSLILESASTNQTSMYLCASSAQRDGAYNEQFFGPGTRLTVL.

A remark on this clone: Other DNA sequences within the sample encode an identical CDR3. J is TRBJ2-3 and V is TRBV5-4, with 10 bases aligning to TRBD2. The CDR3 runs to 16 residues. The V gene's germline CDR1 is SGHNT and CDR2 YYREEE (reference sequence). V shed 3 bases and J 0 bases; nucleotides not matched to a gene: 4. The CDR3 spells CASSSGLAASTDTQYF. The CDR3 DNA sequence: TGTGCCAGCAGCTCCGGACTAGCGGCTAGCACAGATACGCAGTATTTT.

V usage is TRBV5-8 and J usage is TRBJ2-1; 12 bases fit TRBD1. This CDR3 comprises 15 residues. V dropped 4 bases and J dropped 6; count of bases not matched to a gene: 5. Germline V gives CDR1 SGHTS, CDR2 YDEGEE. The chain's CDR3 is CASSLGQGAFNEQFF. The CDR3 DNA reads as TGTGCCAGCAGCCTGGGACAGGGGGCTTTCAATGAGCAGTTCTTC. The variable domain in full, with the rest retrieved from reference TRBV5-8 and TRBJ2-1, is EAGVTQSPTHLIKTRGQQATLRCSPISGHTSVYWYQQALGLGLQFLLWYDEGEERNRGNFPPRFSGRQFPNYSSELNVNALELEDSALYLCASSLGQGAFNEQFFGPGTRLTVL.

The chain links TRBV7-9 to TRBJ2-3; D possibly matches TRBD1 or TRBD2 (5 bases each). Trimming left V 10 bases short and J 1 base short, with 12 bases between. The CDR3 runs 13 residues. Per germline, CDR1 SEHNR and CDR2 FQNEAQ (reference sequence). Here the CDR3 reads CATARDGTDTQYF. The DNA for the CDR3 is TGTGCCACCGCCAGGGACGGCACAGATACGCAGTATTTT.

The J gene is TRBJ2-2, the V gene TRBV29-1; D gene ambiguous. Germline CDR1 and CDR2: SQVTM and ANQGSEA. V lost 7 bases to trimming and J lost 2 bases, with 14 bases between them. CDR3 length: 14 residues. For the CDR3, the DNA is TGCAGCGCTTACAGAAAGCCTAACACCGGGGAGCTGTTTTTT. This encodes CSAYRKPNTGELFF.

This clone showed up many times. Different DNA sequences within this sample yield the same CDR3. The CDR3 sequence is CASSLNEKLFF. The CDR3 nucleotides are TGTGCCAGCAGTTTAAATGAAAAACTGTTTTTT. The V call is TRBV28, the J call TRBJ1-4; D is unclear. V dropped 2 bases and J dropped 5 bases, with 0 bases sitting between them. The CDR3 length is 11 residues. Germline V gene sequence: CDR1 MDHEN, CDR2 SYDVKM.

This clone was detected only once. The genes are TRBV6-1 and TRBJ1-4; TRBD1 matches 8 bases. V shed 0 bases, J shed 6 bases, and the junction held 6 bases outside the gene matches. This CDR3 is 16 amino acids long. Germline CDR1 is MNHNS and CDR2 is SASEGT. The CDR3 DNA is TGTGCCAGCAGTGAAGCGGACAGGGAATTTTATGAAAAACTGTTTTTT. This codes for CASSEADREFYEKLFF.

The chain employs TRBV5-1 and TRBJ2-3, with D unresolved. The ends were cut back, 1 base at V and 5 bases at J, with 17 bases in the middle. Germline V gives CDR1 SGHRS, CDR2 YFSETQ. The CDR3 is 16 residues long. CDR3 amino acids: CASSLSFRGPGDTQYF. CDR3 DNA sequence: TGCGCCAGCAGCTTGAGTTTTCGAGGTCCTGGAGATACGCAGTATTTT.

This clone was observed at least ten times. The J gene is TRBJ2-5, the V gene TRBV19; 9 bases fit TRBD1. Germline CDR1 LNHDA, CDR2 SQIVND (reference sequence). Trimming cost V 5 bases and J 5 bases; bases outside gene matches: 9. This CDR3 has 15 amino acids. CDR3 loop: CASSVPGQGSETQYF. The DNA for the CDR3 is TGTGCCAGTAGTGTACCGGGACAGGGTTCCGAGACCCAGTACTTC.

The rearrangement joins TRBV2 to TRBJ1-1; maybe TRBD1 (5 bases). V was cut by 5 bases and J by 0 bases, with 10 bases left in between. Germline lookup yields CDR1 SNHLY and CDR2 FYNNEI. The CDR3 covers 14 residues. The CDR3 loop reads CASSLGTVNTEAFF. In DNA, the CDR3 is TGTGCCAGCAGTTTGGGGACGGTGAACACTGAAGCTTTCTTT.

This sequence joins TRBV5-1 and TRBJ1-1; D unresolved. Germline-derived CDR1 and CDR2 are SGHRS and YFSETQ. The CDR3 is made up of 13 amino acids. V gave up 0 bases and J gave up 3 bases, with 6 bases separating them. The CDR3 bases are TGCGCCAGCAGCTTGGCCCGGGACACTGAAGCTTTCTTT. Its translation: CASSLARDTEAFF. The full variable domain, completed using reference TRBV5-1 and TRBJ1-1, is KAGVTQTPRYLIKTRGQQVTLSCSPISGHRSVSWYQQTPGQGLQFLFEYFSETQRNKGNFPGRFSGRQFSNSRSEMNVSTLELGDSALYLCASSLARDTEAFFGQGTRLTVV.

The chain uses TRBV5-5 and TRBJ2-7; 9 bases align to TRBD2. The germline V gene encodes CDR1 SGHKS and CDR2 YYEKEE (reference sequence). The J segment lost 4 bases and the V segment lost 4 bases, leaving 6 bases of the junction unmatched. The CDR3 contains 14 residues. In nucleotides, the CDR3 is TGTGCCAGCAGCCCTCCTAGCGGGAAATACGAGCAGTACTTC. Its protein product is CASSPPSGKYEQYF.